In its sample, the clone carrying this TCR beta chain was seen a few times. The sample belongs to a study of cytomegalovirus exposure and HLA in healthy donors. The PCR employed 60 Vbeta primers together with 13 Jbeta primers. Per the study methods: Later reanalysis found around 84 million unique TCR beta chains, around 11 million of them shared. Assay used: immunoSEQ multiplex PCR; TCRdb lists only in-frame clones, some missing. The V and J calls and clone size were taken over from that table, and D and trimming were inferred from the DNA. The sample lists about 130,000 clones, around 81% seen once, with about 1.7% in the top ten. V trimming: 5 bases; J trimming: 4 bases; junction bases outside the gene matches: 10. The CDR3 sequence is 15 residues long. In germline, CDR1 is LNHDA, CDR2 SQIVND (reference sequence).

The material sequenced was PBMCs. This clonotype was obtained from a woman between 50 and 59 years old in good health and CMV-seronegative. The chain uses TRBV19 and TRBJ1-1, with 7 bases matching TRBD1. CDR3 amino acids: CASSPSTGLSTEAFF. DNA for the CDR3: TGTGCCAGTAGTCCTTCGACAGGGCTGAGCACTGAAGCTTTCTTT.